Below, one TCR beta chain is given with its context. Random hexamers were used to reverse transcribe roughly 0.5 to 1 ug of RNA. TCRdb redid the calling of the immunoSEQ multiplex PCR reads with MiXCR, one entry per CDR3 protein. The sample carries under 200,000 distinct CDR3 sequences, approximately 96% recorded once. The data derive from a study of CD8 T cells in Susac syndrome. CDR3 size: 12 residues. The germline V and J ends were trimmed by 4 bases and 5 bases, with 8 bases remaining between them. Germline V gives CDR1 ENHRY, CDR2 SYGVKD. The material sequenced was CD4+ T cells from PBMCs. This receptor was taken from a human donor with Susac syndrome. The V and J genes are TRBV10-3 and TRBJ2-5, with D unclear. The CDR3 here is CAISAVGETQYF. The CDR3, as DNA: TGTGCCATCAGTGCGGTGGGGGAGACCCAGTACTTC.